The rows below give T cell receptor beta chains drawn from one sample of a study of T cell repertoires in cytomegalovirus infection. No cognate antigen is known for these TCRs. TCRdb reprocessed the reads via MiXCR and lists one record per CDR3 protein. The sample yields approximately 770,000 distinct CDR3 sequences, just under 30% seen once. The specimen comprised cultured CD8+ T cells from PBMCs, sampled from culture after CMV antigen stimulation. These receptors originate from a human donor in good health (CMV status not recorded). Some clones in this sample may be carry-over from other donors' samples. CDR3s include the opening cysteine and the closing phenylalanine or tryptophan. D genes are given only for firm matches. Not every row has a clone size; where given, it reads once, few, many or a size class.

clone_size	j_call	v_call	d_call	cdr3_aa	cdr3_nt
many	TRBJ2-7	TRBV7-6	NA	CASSLGASGSEQYF	TGTGCCAGCAGCTTAGGGGCGTCGGGATCCGAGCAGTACTTC
NA	TRBJ2-4	TRBV6-2/TRBV6-3	NA	CASRPQGAKNIQYF	TGTGCCAGCAGACCTCAGGGCGCCAAAAACATTCAGTACTTC
NA	TRBJ2-5	TRBV12-3/TRBV12-4	NA	CASSFRGIQETQYF	TGTGCCAGCAGTTTCCGAGGGATTCAAGAGACCCAGTACTTC
NA	TRBJ1-2	TRBV2	NA	CASSGTVGYTF	TGTGCCAGCAGTGGGACGGTGGGCTACACCTTC
NA	TRBJ1-3	TRBV5-8	NA	CASSLAFAAGNTIYF	TGTGCCAGCAGCTTGGCGTTTGCGGCTGGAAACACCATATATTTT
few	TRBJ1-1	TRBV4-1	NA	CASSQDRADVSWTEAFF	TGCGCCAGCAGCCAAGATAGGGCCGATGTTAGTTGGACTGAAGCTTTCTTT
NA	TRBJ2-7	TRBV4-1	TRBD1	CASSQERTGPYEQYF	TGCGCCAGCAGCCAAGAAAGGACAGGACCCTACGAGCAGTACTTC
NA	TRBJ1-4	TRBV6-5	NA	CASSTFFDRSNEKLFF	TGTGCCAGCAGCACTTTCTTTGACAGGAGTAATGAAAAACTGTTTTTT
many	TRBJ2-1	TRBV12-3/TRBV12-4	TRBD2	CASNLAGSSYNEQFF	TGTGCCAGCAACCTAGCGGGGAGCTCCTACAATGAGCAGTTCTTC
few	TRBJ1-1	TRBV9	NA	CASSVEGGTSEAFF	TGTGCCAGCAGCGTAGAAGGGGGGACGTCTGAAGCTTTCTTT
few	TRBJ1-6	TRBV4-1	TRBD1	CASSGPGTGDSPLHF	TGCGCCAGCAGCGGCCCCGGGACAGGGGACTCACCCCTCCACTTT
few	TRBJ2-3	TRBV20-1	NA	CSAPGDRGLTDTQYF	TGCAGTGCCCCAGGGGACCGGGGGCTCACAGATACGCAGTATTTT
few	TRBJ1-4	TRBV6-5	TRBD1	CASSYGGGVGEKLFF	TGTGCCAGCAGCTACGGAGGGGGCGTAGGTGAAAAACTGTTTTTT
few	TRBJ2-6	TRBV6-1	NA	CASIERVETGANVLTF	TGTGCCAGCATCGAGAGGGTAGAGACTGGGGCCAACGTCCTGACTTTC
NA	TRBJ2-1	TRBV27	NA	CASRLPGVYNEQFF	TGTGCCAGCAGACTACCAGGGGTCTACAATGAGCAGTTCTTC
NA	TRBJ1-5	TRBV7-3	TRBD1	CASRTTGTEPQHF	TGTGCCAGCAGGACAACCGGGACAGAGCCCCAGCATTTT
medium-sized	TRBJ1-4	TRBV11-3	TRBD1	CATKYPGQGIVGEKLFF	TGTGCCACGAAATATCCCGGACAGGGGATTGTCGGTGAAAAACTGTTTTTT
NA	TRBJ2-1	TRBV5-4	NA	CASSPSRRLEDEQFF	TGTGCCAGCAGCCCTTCGCGGCGCTTGGAAGATGAGCAGTTCTTC
few	TRBJ2-2	TRBV10-3	TRBD2	CAINRLAGSTGELFF	TGTGCCATCAACCGCCTAGCGGGGTCAACCGGGGAGCTGTTTTTT
NA	TRBJ1-2	TRBV19	NA	CASSLSSSLYGYTF	TGTGCCAGTAGCTTATCGAGCAGCCTCTATGGCTACACCTTC
NA	TRBJ2-7	TRBV27	TRBD2	CASSLRGSGGQDEQYF	TGTGCCAGCAGTTTAAGGGGTAGCGGGGGGCAGGACGAGCAGTACTTC
many	TRBJ1-6	TRBV28	TRBD1	CASSRDRGSGSPLHF	TGTGCCAGCAGCCGGGACAGGGGTTCGGGGTCACCCCTCCACTTT
NA	TRBJ2-1	TRBV6-2/TRBV6-3	TRBD2	CASSSPSRGAWYEQFF	TGTGCCAGCAGTTCCCCCTCGCGGGGGGCGTGGTATGAGCAGTTCTTC
once	TRBJ2-7	TRBV5-6	TRBD1	CASSLEGQGQDEQYF	TGTGCCAGCAGCTTGGAGGGACAGGGGCAAGACGAGCAGTACTTC
NA	TRBJ2-1	TRBV6-5	NA	CASSYFPPSSYNEQFF	TGTGCCAGCAGTTACTTTCCCCCAAGCTCCTACAATGAGCAGTTCTTC
NA	TRBJ2-2	TRBV27	NA	CASSFPGSGELFF	TGTGCCAGCAGTTTCCCGGGCAGCGGGGAGCTGTTTTTT
NA	TRBJ1-2	TRBV6-2/TRBV6-3	NA	CASSYEDSRGAIYGYTF	TGTGCCAGCAGTTACGAGGACAGCCGGGGCGCAATATATGGCTACACCTTC
NA	TRBJ1-6	TRBV6-5	TRBD1	CASSYARDSNSPLHF	TGTGCCAGCAGTTACGCTCGGGACAGTAATTCACCCCTCCACTTT
NA	TRBJ1-4	TRBV18	TRBD1	CASSPLEDRGATNEKLFF	TGTGCCAGCTCACCACTAGAGGACAGGGGTGCAACTAATGAAAAACTGTTTTTT
NA	TRBJ2-2	TRBV11-2	TRBD2	CASSTNSGESTGELFF	TGTGCCAGCAGCACCAATAGCGGGGAGAGCACCGGGGAGCTGTTTTTT
many	TRBJ2-7	TRBV7-2	NA	CASSLLLSSYEQYF	TGTGCCAGCAGTCTTCTCTTGAGCTCCTACGAGCAGTACTTC
many	TRBJ2-3	TRBV7-6	NA	CASSLTGQTDTQYF	TGTGCCAGCAGCTTAACCGGGCAGACAGATACGCAGTATTTT
NA	TRBJ2-1	TRBV12-5	TRBD1	CASGLGDRNNEQFF	TGTGCTAGTGGTTTGGGGGACAGGAACAATGAGCAGTTCTTC
few	TRBJ2-1	TRBV12-3/TRBV12-4	TRBD1	CASNGQGYSYNEQFF	TGTGCCAGCAACGGACAGGGATACTCCTACAATGAGCAGTTCTTC
few	TRBJ2-3	TRBV20-1	TRBD1	CSATDRFTDTQYF	TGCAGTGCCACGGACAGGTTCACAGATACGCAGTATTTT
NA	TRBJ2-2	TRBV4-1	NA	CASSLLRIGQTGELFF	TGCGCCAGCAGCCTTTTAAGGATCGGACAGACCGGGGAGCTGTTTTTT
NA	TRBJ2-7	TRBV24-1	NA	CATTPQGDEQYF	TGTGCCACCACCCCGCAGGGAGACGAGCAGTACTTC
many	TRBJ2-5	TRBV29-1	NA	CSVAYPGDQETQYF	TGCAGCGTCGCTTACCCAGGGGACCAAGAGACCCAGTACTTC
few	TRBJ1-1	TRBV27	NA	CASSLSATVNTEAFF	TGTGCCAGCAGTTTATCGGCTACAGTGAACACTGAAGCTTTCTTT
NA	TRBJ1-5	TRBV19	NA	CASSIDYSNQPQHF	TGTGCCAGTAGTATCGATTATAGCAATCAGCCCCAGCATTTT
NA	TRBJ2-2	TRBV7-9	NA	CASSPGGGKNTGELFF	TGTGCCAGCAGCCCCGGTGGCGGGAAGAACACCGGGGAGCTGTTTTTT
few	TRBJ2-7	TRBV7-9	TRBD1	CASSSRQGPSYEQYF	TGTGCCAGCAGCTCCCGACAGGGTCCCTCCTACGAGCAGTACTTC
few	TRBJ2-1	TRBV7-9	NA	CASSPMGNYNEQFF	TGTGCCAGCAGCCCGATGGGGAACTACAATGAGCAGTTCTTC
NA	TRBJ2-1	TRBV11-2	NA	CASSPRWDEQFF	TGTGCCAGCAGCCCCCGGTGGGATGAGCAGTTCTTC
few	TRBJ2-5	TRBV3-1	NA	CASSQSAGQGQETQYF	TGTGCCAGCAGCCAATCCGCTGGCCAGGGGCAAGAGACCCAGTACTTC
once	TRBJ2-5	TRBV7-3	NA	CASSLPDSKETQYF	TGTGCCAGCAGCCTCCCTGACAGCAAAGAGACCCAGTACTTC